A selection of T cell receptor beta chains follows, all from one sample in a study of shared clonotypes between healthy human individuals. Measured with immunoSEQ multiplex PCR; TCRdb has only the in-frame clones, and not every one. The sample shows approximately 250,000 clones, approximately 65% of them seen only once. Sequencing was done on a sample of memory CD4+ T cells sorted from blood. These TCRs come from a young man in good health. Each CDR3 is given with its conserved first and last residue. A D gene is named only where the DNA matches it firmly. The size field is filled for only some rows; it gives once, few, many or a size class.

DNA,CDR3,D,size,J,V
TGCGCCAGCAGCTTAACCCCAGATACGCAGTATTTT,CASSLTPDTQYF,.,.,TRBJ2-3,TRBV5-1
TGCAGCGTTGGGGCAGGCGGCGATACGCAGTATTTT,CSVGAGGDTQYF,.,.,TRBJ2-3,TRBV29-1
TGTGCCAGCAGGGGAAGAGCTCGAGGTTGGGCTTTCTTT,CASRGRARGWAFF,.,.,TRBJ1-1,TRBV2
TGTGCCAGCAGCCAAGGCCTAAACACCGGGGAGCTGTTTTTT,CASSQGLNTGELFF,.,.,TRBJ2-2,TRBV16
TGCGCCAGCAGTGATCCTCTGGACGGGGATCAGCCCCAGCATTTT,CASSDPLDGDQPQHF,.,.,TRBJ1-5,TRBV10-2
TGTGCCAGCAGCGTAGACCCAGGATCTGCAACTAATGAAAAACTGTTTTTT,CASSVDPGSATNEKLFF,.,.,TRBJ1-4,TRBV9
TGCGCCAGCAGCGAACCGGGACAGGGTAACTATGGCTACACCTTC,CASSEPGQGNYGYTF,TRBD1,.,TRBJ1-2,TRBV5-1
TGTGCCAGCAGCTTAGGAGGGAATCAGGCGGGGGAGCAGTTCTTC,CASSLGGNQAGEQFF,.,.,TRBJ2-1,TRBV7-8
TGTGCCAGTAGTATGGGGACAGGGCGCATCACCGGGGAGCTGTTTTTT,CASSMGTGRITGELFF,TRBD1,.,TRBJ2-2,TRBV19
TGTGCCATCCGAGGACAGGGAGGTGGGGCAAGAACCCAGTACTTC,CAIRGQGGGARTQYF,TRBD1,.,TRBJ2-5,TRBV28
TGTGCCAGCAGTTACTCTTGGACTCTGGAGACCCAGTACTTC,CASSYSWTLETQYF,.,.,TRBJ2-5,TRBV6-5
TGTGCCACCAGCAGAGATGGGTGGCCCAGTAACAGGTCGGGAGCCTACGAGCAGTACTTC,CATSRDGWPSNRSGAYEQYF,.,.,TRBJ2-7,TRBV15
TGCGCCAGCAGCAGGGACAGGGAGGAGACCCAGTACTTC,CASSRDREETQYF,TRBD1,.,TRBJ2-5,TRBV5-1
TGTGCCAGCAGCTTAGTTTCTGCGGGAGGTGAGCAGTTCTTC,CASSLVSAGGEQFF,TRBD2,many,TRBJ2-1,TRBV11-3
TGTGCCAGCAGCACTAGTGGGCTAGCGGGAGGGCCGAGGTGGCTGTACTTC,CASSTSGLAGGPRWLYF,TRBD2,once,TRBJ2-7,TRBV11-3
TGTGCCAGCAGCTTAACTCAGTTCGAGCAGTACTTC,CASSLTQFEQYF,.,.,TRBJ2-7,TRBV5-4
TGTGCCAGCGGGAGAGTCAACGAGCAGTACTTC,CASGRVNEQYF,.,.,TRBJ2-7,TRBV7-3
TGTGCCAGCAGCACCACGGGGATCGGAGCTTTCTTT,CASSTTGIGAFF,.,.,TRBJ1-1,TRBV7-9
TGCAGCGTTCAGGGGGACAGGGGTGGCTACACCTTC,CSVQGDRGGYTF,TRBD1,.,TRBJ1-2,TRBV29-1
TGTGCCAGCAGCTCGGGGGCAGGGTACGAGCAGTACTTC,CASSSGAGYEQYF,.,many,TRBJ2-7,TRBV7-6